One sample yielded the 25 T cell receptor beta chains listed below, sequenced in a study of T cells in Graves' hyperthyroidism and ophthalmopathy. TCR beta CDR3 regions were amplified from RNA. The HTBI set primed first-round TCR CDR3 RT-PCR. TCRdb re-analysed the multiplex PCR reads in MiXCR, keeping a single row per CDR3 protein. The table records around 570,000 distinct CDR3 sequences, around 20% of them present only once. The sequenced sample consisted of blood. The receptors were gathered from a man between 40 and 49 years old with Graves' ophthalmopathy.

This chain uses TRBV20-1 with TRBJ2-5; possibly TRBD1 for D (6 bases). From germline, CDR1 is DFQATT and CDR2 SNEGSKA (reference sequence). Trimming cost V 5 bases and J 4 bases, with 17 bases left between them. The CDR3 is 14 amino acids. The CDR3 DNA sequence: TGCAGTGCTTTCCGACAGGTCGGAGGAGAGACCCAGTACTTC. Its protein product is CSAFRQVGGETQYF.

As concerns this clonotype: This may be a read error: a much more frequent sequence differs by one nucleotide. This sequence joins TRBV18 and TRBJ2-3; D remains ambiguous. The V gene's germline CDR1 is KGHSH and CDR2 LQKENI. The CDR3 loop spans 17 amino acids. V gave up 3 bases and J gave up 2 bases, with 18 bases separating them. CDR3 nucleotides: TGTGCCAGCTCACCTAATGTTTTACAGACTCCCACAGATACGCAGTATTTT. It codes for CASSPNVLQTPTDTQYF.

In the case of this clonotype: One end of the junction fails to match germline, which may point to a read error. V and J are TRBV6-1 and TRBJ2-3; D possibly corresponds to TRBD2 (6 bases). This CDR3 region has 15 residues. CDR1 is MNHNS and CDR2 is SASEGT in the germline V gene. The CDR3 DNA follows: TGTGCCAGCTGTGAGGTTGGGGGGAGATCAGATACGCAGTATTTT. Translated: CASCEVGGRSDTQYF.

In this sample, this clonotype turned up many times. The chain links TRBV20-1 to TRBJ2-7; D uncertain. Trimming cost V 1 base and J 3 bases, with 13 bases left between them. From germline, CDR1 is DFQATT and CDR2 SNEGSKA (reference sequence). This CDR3 region has 14 residues. For the CDR3, the DNA is TGCAGTGCTAGAGCTCCTAGACACTACTACGAGCAGTACTTC. Translation gives CSARAPRHYYEQYF.

Many counts were recorded for this clonotype. The CDR3 coding sequence is TGTGCCAGCAGTTTAAGCGGGGGGTACCAAGAGACCCAGTACTTC. Protein: CASSLSGGYQETQYF. The genes are TRBV12-3 or TRBV12-4 and TRBJ2-5; 9 bases map to TRBD2. The CDR3 has 15 residues. J gave up 0 bases and V 2 bases, and 1 base lay outside the gene matches.

This clonotype was observed at least ten times. V gene TRBV18 combines with J gene TRBJ1-2; TRBD1 agrees at 9 bases. V shed 2 bases and J 8 bases; nucleotides not matched to a gene: 6. The CDR3 has 14 amino acids. Germline CDR1 is KGHSH and CDR2 is LQKENI. CDR3 loop: CASSPTGTGSGYTF. CDR3 sequence (DNA): TGTGCCAGCTCACCAACCGGGACAGGGTCCGGCTACACCTTC.

This clonotype was counted ten times or more. The chain uses TRBV28 and TRBJ2-5; 7 nucleotides agree with TRBD2. Germline-derived CDR1 and CDR2 are MDHEN and SYDVKM. This CDR3 comprises 14 residues. Trimming cost V 10 bases and J 2 bases; bases outside gene matches: 10. The CDR3 loop reads CATAGGSDQETQYF. The CDR3 region has the DNA TGTGCCACCGCTGGCGGGAGTGATCAAGAGACCCAGTACTTC. Full variable domain (outside the CDR3, taken from reference TRBV28 and TRBJ2-5): DVKVTQSSRYLVKRTGEKVFLECVQDMDHENMFWYRQDPGLGLRLIYFSYDVKMKEKGDIPEGYSVSREKKERFSLILESASTNQTSMYLCATAGGSDQETQYFGPGTRLLVL.

On this clonotype: A much larger clone differs by one base, so this may be a read error. The genes are TRBV15 and TRBJ2-7, with D hard to call. The CDR3 loop spans 16 amino acids. CDR1 and CDR2 from the germline V gene are LNHNV and YYDKDF (reference sequence). The CDR3 DNA reads as TGTGCCACCCGCAGAGATTTGGCCGGGCCCTCCCACGAGCAGTACTTC. Amino acid sequence: CATRRDLAGPSHEQYF.

This chain connects TRBV29-1 to TRBJ2-7; weak D call: TRBD2 (5 bases). Per the germline V gene, CDR1 is SQVTM and CDR2 is ANQGSEA. V shed 0 bases and J shed 4 bases, with 7 bases lying between them. The CDR3 runs to 12 residues. CDR3 residues: CSVEDRGYEQYF. The CDR3 bases are TGCAGCGTTGAAGATCGGGGTTACGAGCAGTACTTC.

In this sample, this clonotype turned up a few times. V usage is TRBV6-6 and J usage is TRBJ1-1, with D unresolved. Per the germline V gene, CDR1 is MNHNY and CDR2 is SVGAGI (reference sequence). The CDR3 consists of 16 residues. V lost 2 bases, J lost 1 base, and 14 bases lay in between. CDR3 DNA sequence: TGTGCCAGCAGTTACCCCCCTGCGGTTCGGAACACTGAAGCTTTCTTT. Its protein product is CASSYPPAVRNTEAFF.

The chain has TRBV9 and TRBJ1-6; D is unclear. The CDR3 runs 15 residues. The germline CDR1 and CDR2 sequences are SGDLS and YYNGEE. With 4 bases removed from V and 0 bases from J, the gap between germline ends came to 8 bases. CDR3 loop: CASSPRSSYNSPLHF. The CDR3 nucleotides read TGTGCCAGCAGCCCCCGCAGCTCCTATAATTCACCCCTCCACTTT.

There are many counts of this clonotype. The CDR3 DNA is TGTGCCAGCAGCCCAAATCTCAGGGGATACTACGAGCAGTACTTC. This sequence encodes CASSPNLRGYYEQYF. The genes are TRBV6-1 and TRBJ2-7, with D possibly being TRBD1 (6 bases). This CDR3 spans 15 amino acids. The ends were cut back, 6 bases at V and 3 bases at J, with 18 bases in the middle. Germline CDR1 reads MNHNS; CDR2 reads SASEGT.

This rearrangement joins TRBV15 to TRBJ2-1, with D possibly being TRBD2 (6 bases). With 1 base removed from V and 0 bases from J, the gap between germline ends came to 13 bases. The germline V gene encodes CDR1 LNHNV and CDR2 YYDKDF (reference sequence). The length of the CDR3 is 17 residues. The CDR3 is CATSRVVGSGSYNEQFF. The DNA of the CDR3 is TGTGCCACCAGCAGAGTAGTCGGGAGTGGCTCCTACAATGAGCAGTTCTTC.

There are a few counts of this clonotype. This sequence joins TRBV29-1 and TRBJ1-2; D is possibly TRBD1 (6 bases). Germline V gives CDR1 SQVTM, CDR2 ANQGSEA. This CDR3 region has 15 residues. The V and J ends lost 0 bases and 5 bases respectively, with 16 bases between them. The CDR3 DNA follows: TGCAGCGTTGAAGAAGAAAGGGGGAGTTATTATGGCTACACCTTC. Translation: CSVEEERGSYYGYTF.

This clonotype showed up just a few times. This chain connects TRBV29-1 to TRBJ1-5; D is unclear. CDR3 length: 13 residues. V dropped 3 bases and J dropped 4 bases, with 10 bases sitting between them. Germline V CDR1 and CDR2: SQVTM, ANQGSEA. The CDR3: CSVDRRENQPQHF. The CDR3 region has the DNA TGCAGCGTTGATAGGCGGGAAAATCAGCCCCAGCATTTT.

The gene calls are TRBV28 and TRBJ2-7, with 9 positions matching TRBD2. Germline V gene data show CDR1 as MDHEN and CDR2 as SYDVKM. The CDR3 extends over 14 amino acids. The junction had 8 bases not matched to a gene; V was cut back by 6 bases and J by 5 bases. CDR3 amino acids: CASRLAGLLNEQYF. The CDR3 nucleotides read TGTGCCAGCAGACTAGCGGGCCTTCTAAACGAGCAGTACTTC.

Only a few counts were recorded for this clonotype. The gene calls are TRBV20-1 and TRBJ2-1, with 8 bases aligning to TRBD2. This CDR3 region has 15 residues. Germline CDR1 and CDR2: DFQATT and SNEGSKA (reference sequence). Germline trimming cut 4 bases from V and 3 bases from J; bases unmatched to any gene: 8. The CDR3 protein is CSATAGAVSYNEQFF. CDR3 in DNA: TGCAGTGCTACAGCGGGGGCGGTAAGCTACAATGAGCAGTTCTTC.

The table lists this clonotype with a few counts. V usage is TRBV6-1 and J usage is TRBJ2-7, with 12 bases identical to TRBD1. The CDR3 spans 13 residues. The germline V gene encodes CDR1 MNHNS and CDR2 SASEGT. Unmatched junction bases numbered 1, after V lost 4 bases and J lost 6 bases. The DNA for the CDR3 is TGTGCCAGCAGTGGGGACAGGGGGCGCGAGCAGTACTTC. Amino acid sequence: CASSGDRGREQYF.

For this clonotype: Germline is not matched at one junction end, which may reflect a read error. This chain connects TRBV20-1 to TRBJ1-1, with a tentative D call TRBD1 (5 bases). In germline, CDR1 is DFQATT, CDR2 SNEGSKA (reference sequence). This CDR3 contains 13 residues. The CDR3 DNA reads as TGCAGTGCTTGGACCCGGGGGTCCCTCGAAGCTCTCTTT. It is translated as CSAWTRGSLEALF.

The table lists this clonotype with many counts. The junction does not match germline at one end; this may be a read error. The rearrangement joins TRBV11-2 to TRBJ2-3; possibly TRBD2 for D (5 bases). The V gene's germline CDR1 is SGHAT and CDR2 FQNNGV. The CDR3 runs to 16 residues. The CDR3 spells CASSLEEWRRSDTQYF. For the CDR3, the DNA is TGTGCCAGCAGCCTAGAGGAATGGAGGCGCTCAGATACGCAGTATTTT.

This rearrangement joins TRBV4-2 to TRBJ2-4; D possibly corresponds to TRBD2 (5 bases). V was trimmed by 4 bases and J by 5 bases, leaving 12 bases between them. Germline V gene sequence: CDR1 LGHNA, CDR2 YNFKEQ. This CDR3 has 14 amino acids. CDR3 loop: CASSPGRRENIQYF. The CDR3, as DNA: TGTGCCAGCAGCCCGGGGAGACGGGAAAACATTCAGTACTTC.

There are many counts of this clonotype. The chain carries TRBV3-1 and TRBJ2-7; D assignment may be TRBD1 or TRBD2 (6 bases each). Germline assignment: CDR1 LGHDT and CDR2 YNNKEL (reference sequence). Trimming removed 1 base from V and 4 bases from J, with 14 bases in between. The length of the CDR3 is 15 residues. CDR3 sequence (DNA): TGTGCCAGCAGCCAAGGATCGGGGGCCGCATACGAGCAGTACTTC. It codes for CASSQGSGAAYEQYF.

This clonotype was counted a few times. The chain employs TRBV6-5 and TRBJ1-5; D is perhaps TRBD1 (6 bases). Germline lookup yields CDR1 MNHEY and CDR2 SVGAGI. There are 13 residues in the CDR3. V lost 4 bases and J lost 10, with 14 bases in between. The DNA of the CDR3 is TGTGCCAGCAGTTTTACGGGGGGCGGCCCCCAGCATTTT. Amino acid sequence: CASSFTGGGPQHF.

This clonotype has just a few counts. The chain recombines TRBV13 with TRBJ2-7; the D is unclear. Trimming pared 5 bases from V and 0 bases from J, leaving 11 bases between. Germline loops: CDR1 PRHDT, CDR2 FYEKMQ (reference sequence). CDR3 length equals 14 residues. Here the CDR3 reads CASSPLSTSYEQYF. The CDR3 DNA reads as TGTGCCAGCAGCCCTCTCAGCACCTCCTACGAGCAGTACTTC. Together with reference TRBV13 and TRBJ2-7, the CDR3 gives the full variable domain: AAGVIQSPRHLIKEKRETATLKCYPIPRHDTVYWYQQGPGQDPQFLISFYEKMQSDKGSIPDRFSAQQFSDYHSELNMSSLELGDSALYFCASSPLSTSYEQYFGPGTRLTVT.

This clonotype was picked up a small number of times. The chain couples TRBV29-1 to TRBJ2-5; 8 nucleotides agree with TRBD1. Germline values: CDR1 SQVTM, CDR2 ANQGSEA. V shed 2 bases and J 6 bases; nucleotides not matched to a gene: 8. The length of the CDR3 is 14 residues. In DNA, the CDR3 is TGCAGCGTTGAACGGCAGGGGGCCTGGAAGACCCAGTACTTC. Translation: CSVERQGAWKTQYF.